The 23 T cell receptor beta chains below all came from one sample that was sequenced in a study of blood T cells in healthy people across ages. Combining a sample-barcoded 5' primer with a J-beta primer mix, a second PCR ran for about 6 to 11 cycles. Each CDR3 protein is one row after TCRdb ran MiXCR on the 5' RACE reads. The sample includes around 800,000 distinct CDR3 sequences, roughly 26% of them seen just once. These data also featured in a second study, about T cells of mothers and their children.

Sample: blood. The origin of the receptors is a boy aged 10-17 years in good health.

A remark on this clonotype: A read error may account for a junction end that differs from germline. The V and J genes are TRBV24-1 and TRBJ2-5; D remains unclear. CDR1 and CDR2 from the germline V gene are KGHDR and SFDVKD. The CDR3 extends over 13 amino acids. CDR3: CATSVRFGETQYF. The CDR3 bases are TGTGCTACCAGTGTGAGGTTTGGGGAGACCCAGTACTTC.

This clonotype was counted between two and nine times. The chain carries TRBV24-1 and TRBJ1-2, with TRBD1 as a possible D gene (5 bases). Trimming removed 6 bases at V and 8 bases at J, with 15 bases between. The CDR3 has 13 amino acids. Germline-derived CDR1 and CDR2 are KGHDR and SFDVKD. The CDR3 loop reads CATSPGPSSGYTF. CDR3 in DNA: TGTGCCACCAGTCCGGGACCGTCCTCGGGCTACACCTTC.

The rearrangement uses TRBV27 and TRBJ2-7, with D uncertain. V was shortened by 0 bases and J by 5 bases, with 11 bases between the two germline ends. The CDR3 is made up of 14 amino acids. The germline V gene encodes CDR1 MNHEY and CDR2 SMNVEV (reference sequence). CDR3 protein: CASSLSTGPHEQYF. The CDR3 DNA is TGTGCCAGCAGTTTATCGACGGGTCCCCACGAGCAGTACTTC.

Turning to this clonotype: The junction shows a germline mismatch at one end, possibly a read error. The rearrangement joins TRBV6-5 to TRBJ1-1; D might be TRBD1 (5 bases). Germline V gives CDR1 MNHEY, CDR2 SVGAGI. The CDR3 loop spans 14 amino acids. The CDR3 DNA reads TGTGCCAGCACCCTTCCCGGGAGGACAACTGAAGCTCTCTTT. Protein sequence: CASTLPGRTTEALF.

This chain joins TRBV21-1 and TRBJ2-1; TRBD1 is the table's D call and was not checked against the DNA. TRBV21-1 is termed a pseudogene. The CDR3 runs to 23 residues. The CDR3 here is CASSYRDTFILTPNDCTYNEQFF. The DNA for the CDR3 is TGTGCCAGCAGCTACCGGGACACGTTCATTTTGACCCCTAACGATTGCACCTACAATGAGCAGTTCTTC.

The chain's CDR3 is CASSATQGNYEQYF. DNA of the CDR3: TGTGCCAGCAGCGCAACCCAGGGTAACTACGAGCAGTACTTC. J is TRBJ2-7 and V is TRBV7-9, with D perhaps matching TRBD1 (5 bases). Trimming shortened V by 5 bases and J by 3 bases, and 14 bases separated the two germline ends. The CDR3 runs 14 residues. CDR1 and CDR2 (germline): SEHNR, FQNEAQ (reference sequence).

The chain has TRBV12-3 or TRBV12-4 and TRBJ2-1; 7 bases are a match to TRBD1. CDR3 length: 14 residues. V trimming: 5 bases; J trimming: 5 bases; junction bases outside the gene matches: 6. CDR3 loop: CASSPGTVDNEQFF. The CDR3 region has the DNA TGTGCCAGCAGTCCCGGGACAGTAGACAATGAGCAGTTCTTC.

The chain combines TRBV14 with TRBJ2-7; D unclear. Germline assignment: CDR1 SGHDN and CDR2 FVKESK. This CDR3 has 14 residues. V was shortened by 1 base and J by 7 bases, with 14 bases between the two germline ends. The CDR3, as DNA: TGTGCCAGCAGCCAAGCTCCCGCCTTTGGGGAGCAGTACTTC. It is translated as CASSQAPAFGEQYF.

This clonotype was detected only a few times. The chain recombines TRBV5-4 with TRBJ2-5, with D possibly matching TRBD1 (6 bases). The CDR3 has 14 amino acids. Germline CDR1 and CDR2: SGHNT and YYREEE (reference sequence). V was cut by 3 bases and J by 1 base, with 10 bases left in between. The CDR3 here is CASSSTGSQETQYF. In DNA form, the CDR3 reads TGTGCCAGCAGCTCGACAGGTTCCCAAGAGACCCAGTACTTC.

There are a few counts of this clonotype. This rearrangement joins TRBV2 to TRBJ2-4; D is perhaps TRBD1 (6 bases). CDR1 is SNHLY, CDR2 FYNNEI, per germline. The V end lost 4 bases, the J end lost 3 bases, and 13 bases lay between the germline ends. The CDR3 is 15 amino acids. CDR3 in amino acids: CASSGFRDNKNIQYF. DNA of the CDR3: TGTGCCAGCAGTGGGTTCCGGGACAACAAAAACATTCAGTACTTC.

This clonotype has a handful of counts. V gene TRBV5-1 combines with J gene TRBJ1-4; 8 nucleotides agree with TRBD1. The germline CDR1 and CDR2 sequences are SGHRS and YFSETQ. Trimming at V came to 7 bases and at J to 8 bases, leaving 13 bases not matched to a gene. CDR3 length equals 15 residues. In nucleotides, the CDR3 is TGCGCCAGCCGCCGAGGGTCCACAGGGGGAGAAAAACTGTTTTTT. It yields the protein CASRRGSTGGEKLFF.

The CDR3 is CASSPGRGDTQYF. CDR3 DNA: TGTGCCAGCAGCCCCGGGAGGGGAGATACGCAGTATTTT. The chain employs TRBV7-2 and TRBJ2-3; 8 bases are shared with TRBD2. Germline loops: CDR1 SGHTA, CDR2 FQGNSA. V lost 5 bases, J lost 5 bases, and 3 bases stayed unmatched. This CDR3 region has 13 residues.

This clonotype appeared a few times. This chain uses TRBV29-1 with TRBJ2-3; D is undetermined. Germline V gene lookup returns CDR1 SQVTM and CDR2 ANQGSEA. With 8 bases removed from V and 2 bases from J, the gap between germline ends came to 14 bases. This CDR3 spans 13 amino acids. This CDR3 reads CSTAPIATDTQYF. In DNA form, the CDR3 reads TGCAGCACAGCCCCTATCGCCACAGATACGCAGTATTTT.

This clonotype has a handful of counts. The rearrangement joins TRBV6-4 to TRBJ1-6; D not resolved. This CDR3 has 15 residues. Germline assignment: CDR1 MRHNA and CDR2 SNTAGT. Trimming removed 6 bases at V and 10 bases at J, with 19 bases between. The CDR3 spells CASSAVGEFESPLHF. The CDR3 nucleotides are TGTGCCAGCAGCGCTGTTGGGGAGTTCGAATCACCCCTCCACTTT.

In this sample, this clonotype turned up a few times. The rearrangement links TRBV13 to TRBJ2-5; tentative D call: TRBD1 (6 bases). This CDR3 is 13 amino acids long. V lost 7 bases and J lost 2, with 11 bases in between. CDR1 PRHDT and CDR2 FYEKMQ come from the germline V gene (reference sequence). CDR3 residues: CASKGGSQETQYF. In DNA, the CDR3 is TGTGCCAGCAAAGGGGGAAGTCAAGAGACCCAGTACTTC.

The chain has TRBV2 and TRBJ1-5, with D unclear. There are 12 residues in the CDR3. Between the trimmed V and J ends, which lost 3 bases and 2 bases, there was a span of 2 bases. Germline V gene sequence: CDR1 SNHLY, CDR2 FYNNEI. The CDR3, as DNA: TGTGCCAGCAGTGACGGCAATCAGCCCCAGCATTTT. This codes for CASSDGNQPQHF.

V is TRBV20-1 and J is TRBJ2-1; 8 bases line up with TRBD2. The CDR3 spans 13 residues. CDR1 is DFQATT, CDR2 SNEGSKA, per germline (reference sequence). The V segment lost 6 bases and the J segment 4 bases; nucleotides outside the gene matches: 5. The CDR3, as DNA: TGCAGTGCAGGGAGCGGGGGATACAATGAGCAGTTCTTC. As protein: CSAGSGGYNEQFF.

The chain recombines TRBV28 with TRBJ2-1, with 11 bases fitting TRBD2. The CDR3 is 18 residues long. J lost 2 bases, V lost 6 bases, and 12 bases had no gene match. CDR1 and CDR2 from the germline V gene are MDHEN and SYDVKM. The CDR3: CASRRDRVTSGAYNEQFF. The CDR3 DNA reads TGTGCCAGCAGGCGGGACAGGGTGACTAGCGGGGCCTACAATGAGCAGTTCTTC.

This clonotype was detected only a few times. The chain is built from TRBV30 and TRBJ1-2, with TRBD1 matching over 7 bases. The length of the CDR3 is 17 residues. From germline, CDR1 is GTSNPN and CDR2 SVGIG (reference sequence). The V segment lost 1 base and the J segment 3 bases; nucleotides outside the gene matches: 14. CDR3 sequence: CAWSDKRRTGKYYGYTF. The CDR3 region has the DNA TGTGCCTGGAGTGACAAGAGACGGACAGGAAAATACTATGGCTACACCTTC.

This clonotype was recorded a few times. CDR3 DNA: TGTGCCAGCAGTTTCCTATTTCCAGCGGGGGTAAGCAATGAGCAGTTCTTC. Translating it yields CASSFLFPAGVSNEQFF. This chain uses TRBV27 with TRBJ2-5; 8 nucleotides match TRBD2. The last part of the DNA fits TRBJ2-1 better; the J call may be wrong. Germline loops: CDR1 MNHEY, CDR2 SMNVEV (reference sequence). CDR3 length: 17 residues.

This sequence joins TRBV7-9 and TRBJ2-5; 10 nucleotides line up with TRBD2. Germline-derived CDR1 and CDR2 are SEHNR and FQNEAQ (reference sequence). This CDR3 is 15 amino acids long. Trimming cost V 5 bases and J 7 bases; bases outside gene matches: 10. The CDR3 here is CASSASGGLPGTQYF. CDR3 DNA sequence: TGTGCCAGCAGCGCTAGCGGGGGACTGCCAGGGACCCAGTACTTC.

The chain joins TRBV21-1 to TRBJ2-1; whether TRBD2, the table's D call, matches the DNA was not checked. TRBV21-1 is recorded as a pseudogene. The CDR3 consists of 14 residues. The CDR3 loop is CASSKESRGDEQFF. The CDR3 DNA reads TGTGCCAGCAGCAAAGAATCGCGGGGGGATGAGCAGTTCTTC.

The chain couples TRBV28 to TRBJ2-3; tentatively, D is TRBD2 (7 bases). The CDR3 extends over 16 amino acids. Germline V gene data show CDR1 as MDHEN and CDR2 as SYDVKM. Trimming removed 7 bases from V and 6 bases from J, with 23 bases in between. This CDR3 is CASTPPAGALSDTQYF. The DNA of the CDR3 is TGTGCCAGCACACCTCCGGCGGGGGCCTTGTCCGATACGCAGTATTTT.